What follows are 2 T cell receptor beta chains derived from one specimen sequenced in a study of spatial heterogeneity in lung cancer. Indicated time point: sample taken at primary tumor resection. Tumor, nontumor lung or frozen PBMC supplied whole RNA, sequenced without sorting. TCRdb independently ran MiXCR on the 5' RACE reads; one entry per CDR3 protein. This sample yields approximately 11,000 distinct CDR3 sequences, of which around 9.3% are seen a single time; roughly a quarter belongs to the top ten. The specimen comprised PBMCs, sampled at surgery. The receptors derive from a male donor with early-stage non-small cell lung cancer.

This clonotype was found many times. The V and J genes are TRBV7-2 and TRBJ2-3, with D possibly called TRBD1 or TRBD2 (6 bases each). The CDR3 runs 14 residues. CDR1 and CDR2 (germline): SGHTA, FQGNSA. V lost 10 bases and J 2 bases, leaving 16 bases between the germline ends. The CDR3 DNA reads TGTGCCACCTCGGTGGGGGGCAACACAGATACGCAGTATTTT. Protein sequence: CATSVGGNTDTQYF. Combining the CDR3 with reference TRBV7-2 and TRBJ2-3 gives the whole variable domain GAGVSQSPSNKVTEKGKDVELRCDPISGHTALYWYRQSLGQGLEFLIYFQGNSAPDKSGLPSDRFSAERTGGSVSTLTIQRTQQEDSAVYLCATSVGGNTDTQYFGPGTRLTVL.

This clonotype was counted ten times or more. CDR3 region: CASSSRDRVYEQYF. CDR3 sequence (DNA): TGTGCCAGCAGCTCTCGGGACAGGGTCTACGAGCAGTACTTC. This rearrangement joins TRBV7-9 to TRBJ2-7; 9 bases fit TRBD1. V shed 4 bases, J shed 3 bases, and the junction held 4 bases outside the gene matches. Germline-derived CDR1 and CDR2 are SEHNR and FQNEAQ (reference sequence). The CDR3 runs to 14 residues.